This T cell receptor beta chain derives from a study of CD8 T cells in Susac syndrome. Study information: Intravenous immunoglobulin alone or corticosteroids were being given to patients with Susac syndrome at blood draw, unless they were therapy-naive.

Trimming stripped 3 bases from V and 5 bases from J, with 12 bases between. The V gene's germline CDR1 is SGHDT and CDR2 YYEEEE. The CDR3 covers 14 residues. An amount of RNA that ranged from roughly 0.45 to 1 ug was reverse transcribed with random hexamers. Amplification of the TCR beta CDR3 was carried out by immunoSEQ multiplex PCR, which spanned a total of 54 Vbeta and 13 Jbeta segments. TCRdb reprocessed the immunoSEQ multiplex PCR reads with MiXCR, giving one entry per CDR3 protein. The profile shows about 210,000 distinct CDR3 sequences, less than 95% of them singletons. TEMRA cells were FACS-enriched and CD8+ and CD4+ T cells negatively isolated.

The sample was CD4+ T cells from PBMCs. This rearrangement joins TRBV5-6 to TRBJ1-5, with a weak D call TRBD1 (6 bases). The TCR comes from a human donor with Susac syndrome. For the CDR3, the DNA is TGTGCCAGCAGCTATACAGGGCGGGATCAGCCCCAGCATTTT. Its protein is CASSYTGRDQPQHF. The whole variable domain, remainder taken from reference TRBV5-6 and TRBJ1-5, is DAGVTQSPTHLIKTRGQQVTLRCSPKSGHDTVSWYQQALGQGPQFIFQYYEEEERQRGNFPDRFSGHQFPNYSSELNVNALLLGDSALYLCASSYTGRDQPQHFGDGTRLSIL.